The entry below describes one T cell receptor (beta chain). The antigen remains undetermined. Post-sort purity exceeded 98% for all sorted populations. This sample is part of a study of beta chain features in type 1 diabetes. Overall study results and limits: Because the template was cDNA, high-expressing cells might be over-represented.

Reverse transcription of all isolated RNA meant that expressed TCRB transcripts were sequenced. Some clones are missing from TCRdb's copy, which holds only in-frame ones; the method was immunoSEQ multiplex PCR. The sample contains more than 300,000 clones, approximately 12% of which appear only once. The germline V gene encodes CDR1 SGHVS and CDR2 FQNEAQ. The CDR3 has 18 amino acids. After removal of 4 bases from V and 8 bases from J, the junction contained 17 bases not matched to a gene. The sequencing sample was made of naive CD4+ T cells from blood. The rearrangement joins TRBV7-8 to TRBJ1-6, with 7 bases aligning to TRBD1. This TCR was recovered from a young man in good health. This chain's CDR3 is CASSSPKTGRFKDSPLHF. CDR3 DNA: TGTGCCAGCAGCTCCCCTAAGACAGGGCGGTTCAAGGATTCACCCCTCCACTTT.